Described below is a single T cell receptor (beta chain) sequence and its context. Participant age was about 18 to 100 years, and participants resided in about two dozen US areas. Produced via immunoSEQ multiplex PCR; TCRdb's table is partial and in-frame only. The sample carries a few hundred thousand clones, roughly 85% recorded once. The sample is drawn from a study of blood T cell repertoires in COVID-19. V trimming: 3 bases; J trimming: 5 bases; junction bases outside the gene matches: 5. CDR3 length: 14 amino acids. Per the germline V gene, CDR1 is MGHDK and CDR2 is SYGVNS. This sequence was found in a woman aged 25 to 45 who had recovered from COVID-19. This rearrangement joins TRBV25-1 to TRBJ2-3; 7 bases map to TRBD1. Material for sequencing was PBMCs or T cells enriched from blood (not recorded which). This chain's CDR3 is CASSERQGGDTQYF. Here the CDR3 DNA reads TGTGCCAGCAGTGAGCGACAGGGTGGAGATACGCAGTATTTT.